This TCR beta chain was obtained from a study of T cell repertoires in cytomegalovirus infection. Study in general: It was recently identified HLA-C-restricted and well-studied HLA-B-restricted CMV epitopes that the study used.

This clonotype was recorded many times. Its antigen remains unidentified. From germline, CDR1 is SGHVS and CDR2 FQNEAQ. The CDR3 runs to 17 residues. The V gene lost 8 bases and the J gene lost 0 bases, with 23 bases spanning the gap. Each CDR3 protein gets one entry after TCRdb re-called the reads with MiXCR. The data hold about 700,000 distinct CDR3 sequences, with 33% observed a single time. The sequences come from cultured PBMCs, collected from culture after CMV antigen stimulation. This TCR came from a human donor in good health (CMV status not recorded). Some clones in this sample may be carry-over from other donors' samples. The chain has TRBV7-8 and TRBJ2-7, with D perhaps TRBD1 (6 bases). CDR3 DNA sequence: TGTGCCAGCTCTACCACCACCCGTGGGGGCTACTCCTACGAGCAGTACTTC. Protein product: CASSTTTRGGYSYEQYF. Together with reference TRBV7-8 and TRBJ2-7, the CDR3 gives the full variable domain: GAGVSQSPRYKVAKRGQDVALRCDPISGHVSLFWYQQALGQGPEFLTYFQNEAQLDKSGLPSDRFFAERPEGSVSTLKIQRTQQEDSAVYLCASSTTTRGGYSYEQYFGPGTRLTVT.